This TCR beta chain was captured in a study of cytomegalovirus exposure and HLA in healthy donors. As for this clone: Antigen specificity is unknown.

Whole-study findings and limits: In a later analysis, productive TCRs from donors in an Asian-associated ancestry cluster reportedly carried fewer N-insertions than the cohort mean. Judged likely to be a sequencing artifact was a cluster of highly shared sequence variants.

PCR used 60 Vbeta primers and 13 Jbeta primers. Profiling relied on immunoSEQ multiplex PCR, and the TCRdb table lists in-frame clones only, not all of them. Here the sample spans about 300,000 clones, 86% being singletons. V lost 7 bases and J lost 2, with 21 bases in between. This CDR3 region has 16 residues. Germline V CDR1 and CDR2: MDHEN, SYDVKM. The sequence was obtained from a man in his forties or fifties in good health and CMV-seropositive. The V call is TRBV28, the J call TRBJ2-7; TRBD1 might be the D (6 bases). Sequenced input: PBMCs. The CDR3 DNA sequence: TGTGCCAGCACCAACCCGGCAGGGGTCATACCCTACGAGCAGTACTTC. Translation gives CASTNPAGVIPYEQYF.